The rows below give T cell receptor beta chains drawn from one sample of a study of OX40 agonist ivuxolimab in advanced cancers. Produced via immunoSEQ multiplex PCR; TCRdb's table is partial and in-frame only. The top ten clones hold approximately 0.15% of a sample with about 100,000 clones, around 89% of them seen once. Sample: CD4+ or CD8+ T cells sorted from blood, taken in a trial of the OX40 agonist ivuxolimab. Receptor source: an adult with an advanced solid tumor such as melanoma, head and neck, liver or kidney cancer. Both conserved end residues are part of each CDR3. The D gene is left open where the match is weak.

d_call j_call v_call cdr3_nt cdr3_aa
. TRBJ1-2 TRBV6-1 TGTGCCAGCAGTGAAGCCAGGGTATCTGGCTACACCTTC CASSEARVSGYTF
. TRBJ2-5 TRBV11-2 TGTGCCAGCAGCCGTAGACCGGGACGCAACGACCAAGAGACCCAGTACTTC CASSRRPGRNDQETQYF
TRBD1 TRBJ1-2 TRBV19 TGTGCCAGTAGGAGGACCGCAGGGGACAGGGGCTACACCTTC CASRRTAGDRGYTF
. TRBJ1-5 TRBV19 TGTGCCAGTAGTATTTCAGGGCGCGGGAGCAATCAGCCCCAGCATTTT CASSISGRGSNQPQHF
TRBD2 TRBJ2-5 TRBV2 TGTGCCAGCAAGGAGCTAGCGGGGGGGCAAGAGACCCAGTACTTC CASKELAGGQETQYF
TRBD1 TRBJ1-6 TRBV18 TGTGCCAGCTCACCCGGGACAGTCGGTCGTTCACCCCTCCACTTT CASSPGTVGRSPLHF
. TRBJ2-2 TRBV5-1 TGCGCCAGCAGCCCCTACGGGTTGGCGGACGGGACCGGGGAGCTGTTTTTT CASSPYGLADGTGELFF
. TRBJ2-3 TRBV4-2 TGTGCCAGCAGCCAAGATCAGGGCCTCTGGGCAGATACGCAGTATTTT CASSQDQGLWADTQYF
. TRBJ2-2 TRBV30 TGTGCCTCCGGACAGAAGGGATACACCGGGGAGCTGTTTTTT CASGQKGYTGELFF
TRBD1 TRBJ2-4 TRBV5-1 TGCGCCAGCAGCTTGAAATTCCAGGCAGCAGGGGGCAAAAACATTCAGTACTTC CASSLKFQAAGGKNIQYF
TRBD1 TRBJ2-2 TRBV14 TGTGCCAGCAGCCGAAGGACAGGGTATGGCCCCGGGGAGCTGTTTTTT CASSRRTGYGPGELFF
. TRBJ2-2 TRBV5-6 TGTGCCAGCAGCAGTGGACAAGGGGGACCGACCGGGGAGCTGTTTTTT CASSSGQGGPTGELFF
TRBD2 TRBJ2-5 TRBV9 TGTGCCAGCAGCGTAGCGCTAGCGGGGTCGACCCAGTACTTC CASSVALAGSTQYF
. TRBJ2-1 TRBV5-1 TGCGCCAGCAGCTCGATTGGAATGACTCCCGACAATGAGCAGTTCTTC CASSSIGMTPDNEQFF
. TRBJ1-6 TRBV27 TGTGCCAGCAGTCCAATAAATAATTCACCCCTCCACTTT CASSPINNSPLHF
. TRBJ2-5 TRBV2 TGTGCCAGCAGGCGGGAACAGCAAGAGACCCAGTACTTC CASRREQQETQYF
. TRBJ1-1 TRBV14 TGTGCCAGCAGCCTCTTAGGCCTGAATAACGCTGAAGCTTTCTTT CASSLLGLNNAEAFF